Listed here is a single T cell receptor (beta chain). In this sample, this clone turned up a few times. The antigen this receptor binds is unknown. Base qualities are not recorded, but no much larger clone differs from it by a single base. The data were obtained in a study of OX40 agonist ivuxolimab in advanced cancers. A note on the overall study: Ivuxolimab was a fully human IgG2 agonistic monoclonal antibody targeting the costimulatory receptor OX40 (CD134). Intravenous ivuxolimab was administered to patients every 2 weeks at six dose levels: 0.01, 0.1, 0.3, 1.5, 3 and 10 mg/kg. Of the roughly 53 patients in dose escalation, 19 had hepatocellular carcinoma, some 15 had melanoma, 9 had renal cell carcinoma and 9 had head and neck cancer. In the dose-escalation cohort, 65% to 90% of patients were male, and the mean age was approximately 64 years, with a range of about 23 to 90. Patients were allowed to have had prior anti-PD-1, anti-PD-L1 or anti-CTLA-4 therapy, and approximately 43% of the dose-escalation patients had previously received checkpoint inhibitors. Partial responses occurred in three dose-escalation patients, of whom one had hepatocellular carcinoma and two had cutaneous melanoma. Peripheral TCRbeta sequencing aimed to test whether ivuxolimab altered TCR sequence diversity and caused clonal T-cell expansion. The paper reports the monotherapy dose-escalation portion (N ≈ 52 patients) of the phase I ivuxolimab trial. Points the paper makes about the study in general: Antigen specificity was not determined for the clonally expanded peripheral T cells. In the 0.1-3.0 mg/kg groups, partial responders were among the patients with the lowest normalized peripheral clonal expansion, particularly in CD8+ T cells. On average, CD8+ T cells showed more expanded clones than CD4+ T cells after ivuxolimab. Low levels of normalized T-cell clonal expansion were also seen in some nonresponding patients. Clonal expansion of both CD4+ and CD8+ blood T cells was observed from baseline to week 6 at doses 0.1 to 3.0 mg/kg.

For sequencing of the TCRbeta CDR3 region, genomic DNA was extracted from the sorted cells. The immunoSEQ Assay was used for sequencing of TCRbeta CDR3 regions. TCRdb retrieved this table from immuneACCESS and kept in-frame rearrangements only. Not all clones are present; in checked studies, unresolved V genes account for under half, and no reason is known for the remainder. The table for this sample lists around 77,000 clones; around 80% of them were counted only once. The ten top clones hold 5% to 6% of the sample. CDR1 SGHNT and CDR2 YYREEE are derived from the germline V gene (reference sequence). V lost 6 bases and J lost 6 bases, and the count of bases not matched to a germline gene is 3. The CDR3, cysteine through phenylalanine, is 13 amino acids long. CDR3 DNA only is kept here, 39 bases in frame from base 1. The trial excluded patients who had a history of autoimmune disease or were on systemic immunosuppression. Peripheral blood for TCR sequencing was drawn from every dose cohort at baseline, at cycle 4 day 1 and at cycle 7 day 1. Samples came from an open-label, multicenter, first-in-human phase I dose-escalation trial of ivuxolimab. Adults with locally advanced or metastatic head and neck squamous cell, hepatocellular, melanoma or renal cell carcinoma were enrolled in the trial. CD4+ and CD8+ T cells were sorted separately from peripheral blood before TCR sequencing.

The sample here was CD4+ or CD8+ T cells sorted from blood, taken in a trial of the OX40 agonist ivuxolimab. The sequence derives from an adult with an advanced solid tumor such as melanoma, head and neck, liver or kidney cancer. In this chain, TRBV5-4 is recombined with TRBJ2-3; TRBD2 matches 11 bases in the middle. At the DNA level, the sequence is TGTGCCAGCACCTTAGCGGGGGGGGATACGCAGTATTTT. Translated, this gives CASTLAGGDTQYF.